This is a list of T cell receptor beta chains from one sample in a study of human T cells and chemical hapten exposure. Each CDR3 protein is one row after TCRdb ran MiXCR on the RACE reads. The sample has 82,000 or so distinct CDR3 sequences; 10% to 15% are singletons. The source was whole blood, collected in connection with sensitization to the hapten diphenylcyclopropenone (DPC). These receptors all come from a woman aged 45-60 years with alopecia areata. Some clones in this sample may be carry-over from other donors' samples. CDR3s include the opening cysteine and the closing phenylalanine or tryptophan. A D gene is named only where the DNA matches it firmly. Not all rows give a size; the values are once, few, many and, for expanded clones, a class.

clone_size,j_call,v_call,d_call,cdr3_nt,cdr3_aa
.,TRBJ2-3,TRBV11-2,TRBD2,TGTGCCAGCAGCTTCAGCGGGAAGGTCACAGATACGCAGTATTTT,CASSFSGKVTDTQYF
few,TRBJ2-3,TRBV5-1,TRBD2,TGCGCCAGCAGACAAGGGACTAGCGGAAGCACAGATACGCAGTATTTT,CASRQGTSGSTDTQYF
few,TRBJ2-1,TRBV11-2,.,TGTGCCAGCAGCGCCCGAGTCTCGGGCAATGAGCAGTTCTTC,CASSARVSGNEQFF
many,TRBJ1-6,TRBV7-9,TRBD1,TGTGCCAGCAGCTCCCAGGACAGGGAGGGGATTTACTCACCCCTCCACTTT,CASSSQDREGIYSPLHF
many,TRBJ2-1,TRBV5-4,TRBD1,TGTGCCAGCAGCCGACAGGGGAGAAACAATGAGCAGTTCTTC,CASSRQGRNNEQFF
many,TRBJ2-1,TRBV10-2,.,TGCGCCAGCAGCGGGATAGATGAGCAGTTCTTC,CASSGIDEQFF
few,TRBJ2-2,TRBV24-1,.,TGTGCCACCAGTGATCCGGGACTCAACACCGGGGAGCTGTTTTTT,CATSDPGLNTGELFF
many,TRBJ2-7,TRBV7-6,.,TGTGCCAGCAGCCTGACTCCTCCGGGGGAGCAGTACTTC,CASSLTPPGEQYF
many,TRBJ1-4,TRBV2,.,TGTGCCAGCAGGGTGAGGGGGGCACATGAAAAACTGTTTTTT,CASRVRGAHEKLFF
many,TRBJ1-4,TRBV18,.,TGTGCCAGCTCACCACCGGATTTTGGACCGGATGAAAAACTGTTTTTT,CASSPPDFGPDEKLFF
few,TRBJ2-7,TRBV5-1,.,TGCGCCAGCAGCTCGTGGCCTAAAGCGGACTACGAGCAGTACTTC,CASSSWPKADYEQYF
many,TRBJ1-2,TRBV4-1,.,TGCGCCAGCAGCCTCCCTGGGGGCCCCTATGGCTACACCTTC,CASSLPGGPYGYTF
many,TRBJ2-2,TRBV12-3/TRBV12-4,.,TGTGCCAGCAGTTTAGCGCGGGGCACCGGGGAGCTGTTTTTT,CASSLARGTGELFF
.,TRBJ1-5,TRBV6-6,TRBD1,TGTGCCAGCAGTTACTCTGGGGACAGGGTTGGTATAGGCAATCAGCCCCAGCATTTT,CASSYSGDRVGIGNQPQHF
few,TRBJ2-7,TRBV7-8,TRBD1,TGTGCCAGCAGCTCGTGGTTAGGGAACAGGGGCTACGAGCAGTACTTC,CASSSWLGNRGYEQYF
.,TRBJ2-1,TRBV20-1,TRBD2,TGCAGTGCTAGACGCGGGAGGGCCTCCTACAATGAGCAGTTCTTC,CSARRGRASYNEQFF
.,TRBJ2-6,TRBV20-1,.,TGCAGTGCTAGACAACCGGGACAGCGGGTTCACTCTGGGGCCAACGTCCTGACTTTC,CSARQPGQRVHSGANVLTF
many,TRBJ1-1,TRBV6-5,TRBD1,TGTGCCAGCAGTTCGCAACGGACAGGGAGGAACACTGAAGCTTTCTTT,CASSSQRTGRNTEAFF
many,TRBJ1-3,TRBV12-3/TRBV12-4,.,TGTGCCAGCAGCCCCCCCGGGGCCAGCTCTGGAAACACCATATATTTT,CASSPPGASSGNTIYF
.,TRBJ2-4,TRBV5-1,TRBD2,TGCGCCAGCAGCTTGTACACAGCGGGAGGGACTAGGGCCAAAAACATTCAGTACTTC,CASSLYTAGGTRAKNIQYF
many,TRBJ2-3,TRBV7-3,.,TGTGCCAACACTAATACGCAGTATTTT,CANTNTQYF
.,TRBJ2-2,TRBV12-3/TRBV12-4,.,TGTGCCAGCAGTCCAGAGGCCGGGGAGCTGTTTTTT,CASSPEAGELFF
.,TRBJ2-1,TRBV7-8,.,TGTGCCGGCAGCTCCTTTAAGGAGCAGTTCTTC,CAGSSFKEQFF
many,TRBJ2-7,TRBV12-3/TRBV12-4,.,TGTGCCAGCAGTAAACTCGGTGTTCTCGAGCAGTACTTC,CASSKLGVLEQYF
.,TRBJ1-1,TRBV28,TRBD1,TGTGCCAGCAGTTTACCGGGACAGCCTATGAACACTGAAGCTTTCTTT,CASSLPGQPMNTEAFF
few,TRBJ2-7,TRBV6-6,TRBD2,TGTGCCGTCGGGCGGGAGGTTTACGAGCAGTACTTC,CAVGREVYEQYF
.,TRBJ2-7,TRBV6-5,.,TGTGCCAGCAGTAACTCGCATACAGTTTCTGCCTACGAGCAGTACTTC,CASSNSHTVSAYEQYF
few,TRBJ2-1,TRBV5-5,TRBD1,TGTGCCAGCAGCTTGGGGCCGGGACAGGGGCGAAATAATGAGCAGTTCTTC,CASSLGPGQGRNNEQFF
.,TRBJ2-1,TRBV20-1,.,TGCAGTGCTTCCCTAGTTGCTAACAATGAGCAGTTCTTC,CSASLVANNEQFF
once,TRBJ2-3,TRBV5-1,.,TGCGCCAGCAGCTTGGCTGACGTCGGGGATACGCAGTATTTT,CASSLADVGDTQYF
few,TRBJ2-6,TRBV20-1,.,TGCAGTGCTAGCGGGCATTTCTCTGGGGCCAACGTCCTGACTTTC,CSASGHFSGANVLTF
.,TRBJ1-2,TRBV2,TRBD1,TGTGCCAGCAAGCTCGACAGGGACGAAGGCTACACCTTC,CASKLDRDEGYTF
.,TRBJ1-1,TRBV10-2,.,TGCGCCAGCAAGGACAGTCTGAACACTGAAGCTTTCTTT,CASKDSLNTEAFF
.,TRBJ1-4,TRBV4-2,TRBD1,TGTGCCAGCAGCACCCGACAGGGATTCATAGATGAAAAACTGTTTTTT,CASSTRQGFIDEKLFF
.,TRBJ2-5,TRBV6-6,TRBD2,TGTGCCAGCATGACTAGCCCCAATGGAGAGACCCAGTACTTC,CASMTSPNGETQYF
.,TRBJ2-2,TRBV6-4,TRBD2,TGTGCCTCCTCGGGAGGTCGGACCGGGGAGCTGTTTTTT,CASSGGRTGELFF
many,TRBJ2-3,TRBV5-1,.,TGCGCCAGCAGCTTGGTTGGGGAGAGGGCAGATACGCAGTATTTT,CASSLVGERADTQYF
.,TRBJ1-1,TRBV6-5,.,TGTGCCAGCAGTTTCCCCGGAGGTGAAGCTTTCTTT,CASSFPGGEAFF
many,TRBJ2-3,TRBV6-5,.,TGTGCCAGCAGTTACACCGGGACTGGCTTCACAGATACGCAGTATTTT,CASSYTGTGFTDTQYF
.,TRBJ2-4,TRBV4-1,TRBD2,TGCGCCAGCAGCCAAGGGTCCTTCAGTGCGGGGGGAGTTTGGTCGAACATTCAGTACTTC,CASSQGSFSAGGVWSNIQYF
many,TRBJ1-5,TRBV20-1,.,TGCAGTGCGGGCCGGGATAGCAATCAGCCCCAGCATTTT,CSAGRDSNQPQHF
many,TRBJ2-7,TRBV7-9,TRBD2,TGTGCCAGCAGCTCTAGCGGGAGGGCCGGTTACGAGCAGTACTTC,CASSSSGRAGYEQYF
few,TRBJ2-7,TRBV28,TRBD1,TGTGCCAGCAGTTTCCCGGGACAGGGTCGTAACGAGCAGTACTTC,CASSFPGQGRNEQYF
.,TRBJ2-5,TRBV20-1,TRBD2,TGCAGTGCCTCTCGGAGGACGACTAGCGGGAATTTAGGCGCCGAAGAGACCCAGTACTTC,CSASRRTTSGNLGAEETQYF
.,TRBJ1-5,TRBV7-7,TRBD1,TGTGCTAGCAGCGCGCCTGGTCCGGGACAGGGACATCAGCCCCAGCATTTT,CASSAPGPGQGHQPQHF
.,TRBJ1-2,TRBV6-6,TRBD1,TGTGCCAGCAGTTACGTACAGGGGAACAACTATGGCTACACCTTC,CASSYVQGNNYGYTF
many,TRBJ2-2,TRBV6-2/TRBV6-3,.,TGTGCCAGCATTCTGCCAGACACCGGGGAGCTGTTTTTT,CASILPDTGELFF
many,TRBJ1-6,TRBV20-1,.,TGCAGTGCTCGAGGCCAGAGCTCCTATAATTCACCCCTCCACTTT,CSARGQSSYNSPLHF